This record covers a single T cell receptor (beta chain). It has no known antigen specificity. Base qualities are not provided; no much larger clone lies one nucleotide away. These data belong to a study of human T cells and chemical hapten exposure (TCRdb year 2021). A note on the overall study: Libraries were pooled for sequencing, and per-sample TCR yields varied mainly because of small differences in library volumes within the pool. Each blood RNA sample was used to sequence both TCR alpha and TCR beta chains. The study tracked peripheral blood TCR repertoire changes in vivo during primary and secondary sensitization to the hapten diphenylcyclopropenone (DPC) in alopecia patients. Overall study outcomes, separate from this receptor: After repeated subsampling, the strength of the expansion versus patch-test correlation and the threshold at which it became significant changed. The number of TCRs above 1 in 1000 frequency did not change with DPC sensitization; there was no evidence of global repertoire structure alterations.

The library was produced with RACE. Sequencing was performed on a NextSeq 500. During library preparation, unique molecular identifiers were attached to individual cDNA molecules so that TCRs could be counted quantitatively and reproducibly. Processing in the source paper ran as follows. Samples had a median of about 96,000 TCRs, with a range from roughly 20,000 to 690,600. V, J and CDR3 annotation of the TCR reads was performed with the Decombinator software suite. Every sample was subsampled to the same number of TCRs (28,000) for the PS versus PT1 abundance plots. TCRs were defined as expanded if absent before sensitization and observed at least eight times at the 2-week time point. The public reads were quality trimmed at Q25 with fastp and then assembled into clones with MiXCR by TCRdb, keeping productive beta chains. One record per CDR3 amino acid sequence lists the most common genes and DNA. TCRdb's processing, not the authors', yielded these V and J calls. The sample table contains under 90,000 distinct CDR3 sequences; only one count was recorded for over 6.5% of them. The leading ten clones occupy approximately 1.5% of the sample.

This specimen's time point label, interpreted: healthy volunteer bleed at 6 weeks. Total RNA was extracted from unfractionated whole blood that had been collected in Tempus Blood RNA tubes. As TCR sequencing controls, about five healthy volunteers were used, with blood taken at day 0, 2 weeks and 6 weeks. The germline V gene yields SGHVS for CDR1 and FQNEAQ for CDR2. V ends up 6 bases short and J 0 bases short, with an unmatched junction base count of 10. The CDR3 contains 18 residues, cysteine and phenylalanine counted. Of the read, only the CDR3 DNA is kept; its 54 bases are in frame from base 1. The receptor chain draws on TRBV7-8 and TRBJ1-5; the junction holds 11 bases that match TRBD1. The sample comprised whole blood. This clonotype was obtained from a male donor in good health. Some clones in this sample may be carry-over from other donors' samples. The CDR3 amino acid sequence is: CASRPGQGGKYSNQPQHF. The bases read TGTGCCAGCAGGCCGGGACAGGGGGGGAAGTATAGCAATCAGCCCCAGCATTTT. The reference TRBV7-8 and TRBJ1-5 proteins fill in what lies around the CDR3, so the full variable domain reads GAGVSQSPRYKVAKRGQDVALRCDPISGHVSLFWYQQALGQGPEFLTYFQNEAQLDKSGLPSDRFFAERPEGSVSTLKIQRTQQEDSAVYLCASRPGQGGKYSNQPQHFGDGTRLSIL.